Below, 9 T cell receptor beta chains from the same sample are listed, as sequenced in a study of blood T cell repertoires in COVID-19. TCRdb's table, derived via immunoSEQ multiplex PCR, lists solely in-frame clones and lacks some. Counted here are around 140,000 clones, roughly 80% occurring once; the ten biggest clones make up approximately 18%. The sequenced sample consisted of peripheral blood. The origin of the receptors is a woman aged 80 or over with acute or convalescent COVID-19.

This clone was detected only a few times. This rearrangement joins TRBV10-2 to TRBJ1-1, with D possibly TRBD1 on 6 matching bases. This CDR3 is built from 14 residues. The germline V and J ends were trimmed by 3 bases and 6 bases, with 14 bases remaining between them. Germline V gives CDR1 WSHSY, CDR2 SAAADI. CDR3 DNA: TGCGCCAGCAGTGATACAGGGAGATGGCCTGAAGCTTTCTTT. Protein product: CASSDTGRWPEAFF.

This clone was recorded only once. In nucleotides, the CDR3 is TGTGCCAGCAGCTTCAGATTTGCCTACGAGCAGTACTTC. It codes for CASSFRFAYEQYF. The chain joins TRBV5-4 to TRBJ2-7, with unresolved D. This CDR3 contains 13 residues. With 2 bases removed from V and 2 bases from J, the gap between germline ends came to 8 bases. Germline V gives CDR1 SGHNT, CDR2 YYREEE (reference sequence).

CDR3 DNA: TGTGCCAGCAGCAACAACCTGGACAGCTACTCTTACACCGGGGAGCTGTTTTTT. Translating it yields CASSNNLDSYSYTGELFF. The chain carries TRBV7-9 and TRBJ2-2, with a weak D call TRBD1 (6 bases). Germline V gene data show CDR1 as SEHNR and CDR2 as FQNEAQ (reference sequence). The V and J ends lost 5 bases and 3 bases respectively, with 22 bases between them. This CDR3 has 18 amino acids.

The gene calls are TRBV6-2 or TRBV6-3 and TRBJ1-1, with D perhaps matching TRBD1 (5 bases). Germline CDR1 and CDR2: MNHEY and SVGEGT. The length of the CDR3 is 14 residues. V dropped 7 bases and J dropped 6 bases, with 18 bases sitting between them. The CDR3 region has the DNA TGTGCCAGCACCCCGGCGGGACTCGAGGCTGAAGCTTTCTTT. Protein: CASTPAGLEAEAFF.

The V call is TRBV19, the J call TRBJ1-5; no firm D call. The CDR3 sequence is 15 residues long. CDR1 and CDR2 (germline): LNHDA, SQIVND (reference sequence). The V end was cut by 0 bases, the J end by 0 bases, with 6 bases between. The DNA of the CDR3 is TGTGCCAGTAGTATAGATCGGGGTAGCAATCAGCCCCAGCATTTT. Its protein is CASSIDRGSNQPQHF.

The V and J genes are TRBV15 and TRBJ1-4, with D perhaps matching TRBD1 (5 bases). Per the germline V gene, CDR1 is LNHNV and CDR2 is YYDKDF (reference sequence). V dropped 0 bases and J dropped 3 bases, with 11 bases sitting between them. The CDR3 is made up of 16 amino acids. The CDR3 loop is CATSRDLWGANEKLFF. The CDR3 DNA follows: TGTGCCACCAGCAGAGATCTCTGGGGGGCTAATGAAAAACTGTTTTTT.

This clone has more than one count but fewer than ten. The V call is TRBV6-5, the J call TRBJ1-2, with D possibly matching TRBD1 (6 bases). The CDR3 is 14 residues long. The germline gives CDR1 MNHEY, CDR2 SVGAGI. The V end was cut by 6 bases, the J end by 1 base, with 12 bases between. The CDR3 nucleotides are TGTGCCAGCAGAGGGGGTCGAAGTAACTATGGCTACACCTTC. This codes for CASRGGRSNYGYTF.

V gene TRBV11-3 combines with J gene TRBJ2-2; D not certain. Germline V lookup: CDR1 SGHNT, CDR2 YENEEA. The length of the CDR3 is 15 residues. Trimming removed 7 bases at V and 0 bases at J, with 12 bases between. The CDR3, as DNA: TGTGCCAGCATTCCGGAGCGAGCGAACACCGGGGAGCTGTTTTTT. Its translation: CASIPERANTGELFF.

V is TRBV10-3 and J is TRBJ1-2; 12 bases are a match to TRBD1. The CDR3 length is 16 residues. Germline loops: CDR1 ENHRY, CDR2 SYGVKD. After removal of 7 bases from V and 4 bases from J, the junction contained 10 bases not matched to a gene. CDR3 region: CAIKSGTGGFGYGYTF. The CDR3 DNA sequence: TGTGCCATCAAATCCGGGACAGGGGGCTTCGGCTATGGCTACACCTTC.